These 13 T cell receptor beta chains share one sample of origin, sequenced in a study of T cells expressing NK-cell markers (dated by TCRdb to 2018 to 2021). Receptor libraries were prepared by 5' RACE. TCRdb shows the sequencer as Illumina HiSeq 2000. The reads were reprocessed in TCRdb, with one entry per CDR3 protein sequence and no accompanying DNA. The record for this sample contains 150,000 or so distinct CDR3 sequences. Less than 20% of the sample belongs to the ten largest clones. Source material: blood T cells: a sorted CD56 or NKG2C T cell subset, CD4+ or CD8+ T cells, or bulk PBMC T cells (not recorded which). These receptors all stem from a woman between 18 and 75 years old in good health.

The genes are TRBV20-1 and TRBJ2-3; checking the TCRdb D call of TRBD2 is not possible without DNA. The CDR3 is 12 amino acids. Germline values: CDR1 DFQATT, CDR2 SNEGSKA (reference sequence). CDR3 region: CSALAGPDTQYF.

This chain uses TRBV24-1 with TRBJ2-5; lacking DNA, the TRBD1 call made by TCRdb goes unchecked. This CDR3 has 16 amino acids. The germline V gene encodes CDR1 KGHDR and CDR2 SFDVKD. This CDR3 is CATSDPLGQGQETQYF.

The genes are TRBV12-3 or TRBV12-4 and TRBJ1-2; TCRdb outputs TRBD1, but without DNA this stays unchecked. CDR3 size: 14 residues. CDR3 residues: CASTHSRGSFGYTF.

CDR3 region: CSVVKVSRGYTF. The chain has TRBV29-1 and TRBJ1-2. Germline V gives CDR1 SQVTM, CDR2 ANQGSEA. The CDR3 spans 12 residues.

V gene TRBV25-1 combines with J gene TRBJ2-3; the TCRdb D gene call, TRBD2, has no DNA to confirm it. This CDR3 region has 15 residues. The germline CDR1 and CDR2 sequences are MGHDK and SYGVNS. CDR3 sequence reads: CASSRASGHTDTQYF. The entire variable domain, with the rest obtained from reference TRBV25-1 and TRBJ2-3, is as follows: EADIYQTPRYLVIGTGKKITLECSQTMGHDKMYWYQQDPGMELHLIHYSYGVNSTEKGDLSSESTVSRIRTEHFPLTLESARPSHTSQYLCASSRASGHTDTQYFGPGTRLTVL.

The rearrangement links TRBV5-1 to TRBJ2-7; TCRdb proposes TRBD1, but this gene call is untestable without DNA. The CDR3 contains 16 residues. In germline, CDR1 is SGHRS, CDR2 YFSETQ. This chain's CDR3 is CASSLAVGGQSYEQYF. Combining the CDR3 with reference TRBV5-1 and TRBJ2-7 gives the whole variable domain KAGVTQTPRYLIKTRGQQVTLSCSPISGHRSVSWYQQTPGQGLQFLFEYFSETQRNKGNFPGRFSGRQFSNSRSEMNVSTLELGDSALYLCASSLAVGGQSYEQYFGPGTRLTVT.

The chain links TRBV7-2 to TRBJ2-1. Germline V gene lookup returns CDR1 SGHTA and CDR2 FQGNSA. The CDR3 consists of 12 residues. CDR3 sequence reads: CASSRSIVEQFF. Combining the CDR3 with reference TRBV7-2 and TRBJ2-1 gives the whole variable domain GAGVSQSPSNKVTEKGKDVELRCDPISGHTALYWYRQSLGQGLEFLIYFQGNSAPDKSGLPSDRFSAERTGGSVSTLTIQRTQQEDSAVYLCASSRSIVEQFFGPGTRLTVL.

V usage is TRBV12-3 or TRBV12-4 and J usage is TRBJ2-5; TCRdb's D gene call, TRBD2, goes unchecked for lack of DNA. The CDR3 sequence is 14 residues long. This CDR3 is CASSDQSASETQYF.

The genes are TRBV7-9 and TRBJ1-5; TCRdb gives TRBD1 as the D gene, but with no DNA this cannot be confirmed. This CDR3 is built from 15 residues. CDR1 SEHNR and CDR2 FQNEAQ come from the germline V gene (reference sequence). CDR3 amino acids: CASSFTGGPNQPQHF.

Here the CDR3 reads CASSPYRGTSYEQYF. The chain employs TRBV12-3 or TRBV12-4 and TRBJ2-7; with no DNA, the TCRdb D assignment of TRBD1 cannot be verified. The CDR3 has 15 residues.

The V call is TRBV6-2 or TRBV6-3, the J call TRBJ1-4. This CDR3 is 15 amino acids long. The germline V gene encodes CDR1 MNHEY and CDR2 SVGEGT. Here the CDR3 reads CASCLRGRENEKLFF.

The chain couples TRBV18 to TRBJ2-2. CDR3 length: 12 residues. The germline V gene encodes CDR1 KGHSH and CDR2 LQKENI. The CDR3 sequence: CASSPLAAELFF.

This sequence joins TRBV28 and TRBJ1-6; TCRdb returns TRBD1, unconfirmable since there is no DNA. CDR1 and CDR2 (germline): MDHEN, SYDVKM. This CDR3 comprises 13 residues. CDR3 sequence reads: CATRGQANSPLHF. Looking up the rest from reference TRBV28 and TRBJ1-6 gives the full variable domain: DVKVTQSSRYLVKRTGEKVFLECVQDMDHENMFWYRQDPGLGLRLIYFSYDVKMKEKGDIPEGYSVSREKKERFSLILESASTNQTSMYLCATRGQANSPLHFGNGTRLTVT.